The T cell receptor (beta chain) described here comes from a study of blood T cell repertoires in COVID-19. Study-wide context: The study drew acute and convalescent COVID-19 samples from the United States, Italy and Spain. Sample material is recorded as cDNA or gDNA derived from T cells, B-cell-depleted T cells, or PBMCs.

In the study's own analysis: The authors estimated nucleated cell counts from reference gene primer amplification. TCRdb's table, derived via immunoSEQ multiplex PCR, lists solely in-frame clones and lacks some. Clone size and V and J calls were adopted from that table, with D and trimming inferred from the DNA. The sample has around 150,000 clones, 85% to 95% seen once; the top ten hold roughly 4.8%. With 5 bases removed from V and 9 bases from J, the gap between germline ends came to 11 bases. CDR1 and CDR2 from the germline V gene are ENHRY and SYGVKD. The CDR3 is 12 residues long. The receptor's source is a woman in her 50s with acute or convalescent COVID-19. The sequenced material came from peripheral blood. The rearrangement uses TRBV10-3 and TRBJ2-1; the D gene is possibly TRBD2 (6 bases). The CDR3 sequence: CAISTSKVEQFF. The CDR3 nucleotides read TGTGCCATCAGTACTAGCAAGGTTGAGCAGTTCTTC.